The present T cell receptor (beta chain) was sequenced within a study of shared clonotypes between healthy human individuals (dated by TCRdb to 2019 to 2021). Broadly, across the study: The cohort comprised a couple of women and a few men aged 18 to 49 years. For each donor, CD4 naive and CD4 memory were each given three plates, CD8 naive was given two plates, and CD8 memory was given one plate. The study deeply sequenced blood TCR repertoires of about 5 healthy adults to estimate repertoire size and the extent of clonotype sharing between individuals. Libraries were prepared and TCR repertoires were sequenced by different laboratories using diverse techniques, in order to increase sequencing depth and limit assay-specific biases. Per donor, leukapheresis produced somewhere between about 0.94 and 9 billion PBMCs. Broad study findings and their caveats: Because the study included a small number of donors, the genetic and exposure-history diversity represented was limited. Sampling was restricted to blood, and TCR repertoires in tissues likely differ from the TCR repertoires found in blood. Compared with non-shared clonotypes, clonotypes shared by all four sorted-subset donors had higher generation probabilities. When several donors were compared, the shared fraction of clonotypes was about 5.5% for naive CD4, roughly 3.3% for naive CD8, 2% to 2.5% for memory CD4, and roughly 0.43% for memory CD8. Naive subsets generally had larger estimated clonotype richness than memory subsets did. Pairwise subsampling indicated that sequencing depth was expected to affect the degree of clonotype sharing among donors. Rarefaction of sorted-subset datasets indicated incomplete sequencing despite the large sequencing depth.

The donors were healthy, HIV-negative adults who had no recently reported acute infections or vaccinations. All donors were Caucasian adults living in Nashville, Tennessee, USA. CD4+ T cells were enriched through magnetic negative selection, after which naive cells were positively selected on CD45RA and the remaining negative fraction served as the memory subset. Blood was collected by leukapheresis, and PBMCs were isolated by Ficoll-Histopaque density gradient centrifugation and then cryopreserved in liquid nitrogen vapor phase. Analytical flow cytometry was used to check the purity and quantity of every magnetically sorted T cell population. Genomic DNA was isolated from each sorted fraction and quantified by UV absorbance on a Nanodrop 2000c. Using the deep immunoSEQ assay, TCR CDR3 regions were amplified from genomic DNA by multiplex PCR. Extracted genomic DNA from each cell subset was distributed evenly across all wells of several immunoSEQ 96-well plates, and each plate was treated as a replicate. Each replicate PCR for sorted subsets received approximately 220 ng genomic DNA, equal to about 30,000 T cell genomes. Purified libraries were measured with a Qubit 3.0 fluorometer, size-checked on a Bioanalyzer 2100, and measured again with the KAPA Library Quantification kit. A separate single-read 150-cycle Illumina NextSeq 550 flow cell was used to sequence each immunoSEQ 96-well plate. In the paper's pipeline: The immunoSEQ output contained only junctional sequences without quality scores, so filtering could not match that applied to full-length reads. To assign V/J genes and CDR3, sequences were annotated against IMGT germline references using PyIR, a Python wrapper for IgBLAST v1.9. Reads were removed for weak V/J assignments (E-value above 1e-6), missing CDR3, stop codons, out-of-frame junctions, or ambiguous translated residues. A V3J clonotype was defined by an identical inferred V gene, J gene, and CDR3 amino acid sequence. The percentage overlap between two repertoires was calculated by dividing the number of shared unique clonotypes by the size of the smaller repertoire. Richness of each repertoire was evaluated using RTK rarefaction, the Chao1 estimator, and Recon v2.1 estimates of unobserved clonotypes. For all TCRbeta clonotypes obtained by the gDNA method from a few donors, generation probabilities were computed with OLGA. The immuneACCESS repertoire file appears here via TCRdb, limited to in-frame rearrangements. These files lack a portion of the clones; in checked studies, under half of the deficit traces to unresolved V genes, and the cause of the others is not known. V, J and clone size reflect that table, while D and trimming were determined from the DNA. This sample lists some 500,000 clones; about 96% were detected once. The leading ten clones occupy roughly 0.06% of the sample.

Spanning cysteine to phenylalanine, the CDR3 consists of 13 amino acids. The sequence is cut down to CDR3 DNA, 39 bases in frame from base 1. Per the germline V gene, MDHEN is the CDR1 and SYDVKM is the CDR2. Compared with germline, V lacks 7 bases and J lacks 2 bases; bases without a gene match: 3. The table lists this clone with a count of one. Its antigen is not yet known. No base qualities exist here, and no much larger clone lies one base off it. The V gene is TRBV28 and the J gene is TRBJ1-2, and 8 bases in between align with TRBD1. The source is a young woman in good health. Input material: naive CD4+ T cells sorted from blood. Read against the paper, the sample's cell subset or site label means: CD45RA+ positively selected. The bases are TGTGCCAGCACTCCAGGGGGCAACTATGGCTACACCTTC. It specifies CASTPGGNYGYTF.